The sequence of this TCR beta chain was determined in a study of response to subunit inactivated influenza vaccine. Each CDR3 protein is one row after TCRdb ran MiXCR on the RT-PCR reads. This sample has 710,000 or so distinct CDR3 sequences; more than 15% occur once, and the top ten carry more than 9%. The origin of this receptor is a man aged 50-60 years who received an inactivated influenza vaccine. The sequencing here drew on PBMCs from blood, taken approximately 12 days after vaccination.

CDR3 DNA sequence: TGCGCCAGCAGCCAAGATGCCGATCCCAATCAGCCCCAGCATTTT. Its translation is CASSQDADPNQPQHF. The rearrangement joins TRBV4-1 to TRBJ1-5; the D is unclear. V was pared by 0 bases and J by 3 bases, with 9 bases between. CDR3 size: 15 residues. Germline V gives CDR1 MGHRA, CDR2 YSYEKL.